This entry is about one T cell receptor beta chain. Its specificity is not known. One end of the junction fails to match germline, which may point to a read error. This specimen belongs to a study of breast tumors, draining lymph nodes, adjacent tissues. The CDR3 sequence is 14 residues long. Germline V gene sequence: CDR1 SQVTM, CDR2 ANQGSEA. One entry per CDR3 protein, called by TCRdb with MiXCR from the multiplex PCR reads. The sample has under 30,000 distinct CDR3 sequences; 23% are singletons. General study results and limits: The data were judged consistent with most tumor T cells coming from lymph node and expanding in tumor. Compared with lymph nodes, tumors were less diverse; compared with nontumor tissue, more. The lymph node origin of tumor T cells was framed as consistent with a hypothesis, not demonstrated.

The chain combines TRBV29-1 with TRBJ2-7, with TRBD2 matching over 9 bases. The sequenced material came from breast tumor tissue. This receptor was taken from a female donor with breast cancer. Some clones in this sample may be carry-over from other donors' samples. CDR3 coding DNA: TGCAGCGCTGAAGCGGAAGCGGGAGGATACGAGCAGTACTTC. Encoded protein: CSAEAEAGGYEQYF.